Below, 22 T cell receptor beta chains from the same sample are listed, as sequenced in a study of blood T cell repertoires in COVID-19. The table came from immunoSEQ multiplex PCR; TCRdb's copy has only in-frame clones and leaves some out. The data hold about 300,000 clones, with roughly 85% observed a single time. Source material: peripheral blood. The receptors here all came from a woman aged 45-65 years who had recovered from COVID-19.

This clone was recorded a few times. The chain carries TRBV28 and TRBJ2-3; D possibly corresponds to TRBD2 (7 bases). V shed 7 bases and J shed 0 bases, with 20 bases lying between them. Germline assignment: CDR1 MDHEN and CDR2 SYDVKM. This CDR3 contains 17 residues. The CDR3: CASIPGAAGPSTDTQYF. The CDR3 nucleotides read TGTGCCAGCATCCCGGGGGCAGCGGGGCCTAGCACAGATACGCAGTATTTT.

This clone came up once. The V and J genes are TRBV7-2 and TRBJ1-4; no clear D gene. The V gene lost 5 bases and the J gene lost 8 bases, with 21 bases spanning the gap. The CDR3 has 16 amino acids. The germline gives CDR1 SGHTA, CDR2 FQGNSA. The CDR3 sequence: CASSQAGYGFGEKLFF. CDR3 nucleotides: TGTGCCAGCAGCCAAGCTGGTTACGGGTTTGGGGAAAAACTGTTTTTT.

The gene calls are TRBV5-4 and TRBJ1-4; 7 nucleotides match TRBD1. V gave up 4 bases and J gave up 8 bases; unmatched junction bases: 8. The CDR3 runs to 14 residues. CDR1 and CDR2 from the germline V gene are SGHNT and YYREEE (reference sequence). CDR3 in DNA: TGTGCCAGCAGCACAACAGGGGTCGGGGAAAAACTGTTTTTT. This codes for CASSTTGVGEKLFF.

Concerning this clone itself: This sample also contains other DNA sequences that code for the same CDR3. This chain links TRBV19 with TRBJ2-2; TRBD1 matches at 8 bases. The CDR3 contains 14 residues. Losses at the gene ends were 7 bases for V and 4 bases for J; bases not matched to a gene: 5. Per germline, CDR1 LNHDA and CDR2 SQIVND (reference sequence). This CDR3 is CASTKQGGTGELFF. The CDR3 bases are TGTGCCAGTACTAAACAGGGGGGCACCGGGGAGCTGTTTTTT.

The genes are TRBV29-1 and TRBJ1-2; TRBD1 agrees at 10 bases. The CDR3 has 14 amino acids. Germline CDR1 and CDR2: SQVTM and ANQGSEA. Trimming removed 1 base from V and 6 bases from J; junction bases left unmatched: 5. Here the CDR3 reads CSVEGDRGGDGYTF. The CDR3 DNA is TGCAGCGTTGAAGGGGACAGGGGAGGCGATGGCTACACCTTC.

The chain recombines TRBV19 with TRBJ2-1; TRBD2 might be the D (6 bases). Germline CDR1 and CDR2: LNHDA and SQIVND (reference sequence). The CDR3 totals 14 residues. V lost 10 bases and J lost 8, with 21 bases in between. CDR3 amino acids: CATQRTGGIHEQFF. CDR3 in DNA: TGTGCCACCCAAAGAACGGGCGGGATCCATGAGCAGTTCTTC. Looking up the rest from reference TRBV19 and TRBJ2-1 gives the full variable domain: DGGITQSPKYLFRKEGQNVTLSCEQNLNHDAMYWYRQDPGQGLRLIYYSQIVNDFQKGDIAEGYSVSREKKESFPLTVTSAQKNPTAFYLCATQRTGGIHEQFFGPGTRLTVL.

The V and J genes are TRBV23-1 and TRBJ1-5; 7 nucleotides line up with TRBD1. TRBV23-1 is recorded as an ORF, its role being uncertain. CDR3 length equals 16 residues. Trimming removed 8 bases from V and 6 bases from J; junction bases left unmatched: 16. CDR3 sequence: CASGVPTGSGVQPQHF. The CDR3 coding sequence is TGCGCCAGCGGCGTACCGACAGGGTCCGGGGTTCAGCCCCAGCATTTT.

The rearrangement links TRBV29-1 to TRBJ2-3; 8 bases agree with TRBD2. This CDR3 has 14 residues. In germline, CDR1 is SQVTM, CDR2 ANQGSEA. With V trimmed by 6 bases and J by 1 base, 6 bases remained unmatched. CDR3 residues: CSVGMTSGTDTQYF. The CDR3 DNA is TGCAGCGTGGGGATGACTAGCGGCACAGATACGCAGTATTTT.

The chain couples TRBV24-1 to TRBJ2-3, with TRBD2 matching over 10 bases. Looked up from germline, CDR1 is KGHDR and CDR2 is SFDVKD. Trimming at V came to 1 base and at J to 5 bases, leaving 11 bases not matched to a gene. The CDR3 runs to 18 residues. The CDR3 loop is CATSDFQRGGQRGDTQYF. For the CDR3, the DNA is TGTGCCACCAGTGATTTCCAGCGGGGGGGCCAACGGGGAGATACGCAGTATTTT.

The chain has TRBV19 and TRBJ1-2, with 7 bases that match TRBD1. This CDR3 has 15 residues. V was pared by 4 bases and J by 3 bases, with 8 bases of the junction left unmatched. Germline V gives CDR1 LNHDA, CDR2 SQIVND (reference sequence). The CDR3 DNA reads TGTGCCAGTAGTACCCCCGGAGGGGGCGACTATGGCTACACCTTC. This gives the protein CASSTPGGGDYGYTF.

CDR3 amino acids: CASSLGLAGGAKNIQYF. DNA for the CDR3: TGTGCCAGCAGCCTAGGACTAGCGGGGGGCGCCAAAAACATTCAGTACTTC. V usage is TRBV5-6 and J usage is TRBJ2-4, with 14 bases fitting TRBD2. This CDR3 has 17 amino acids. Losses at the gene ends were 4 bases for V and 1 base for J; bases not matched to a gene: 4. Germline lookup yields CDR1 SGHDT and CDR2 YYEEEE.

The table lists this clone with a count of one. This chain joins TRBV6-5 and TRBJ2-6, with D possibly TRBD2 on 5 matching bases. This CDR3 has 15 amino acids. The V end lost 5 bases, the J end lost 1 base, and 9 bases lay between the germline ends. Germline assignment: CDR1 MNHEY and CDR2 SVGAGI. The CDR3 sequence: CASSPSGSGANVLTF. CDR3 coding DNA: TGTGCCAGCAGTCCCAGCGGTTCTGGGGCCAACGTCCTGACTTTC.

The CDR3 region has the DNA TGTGCCAGTAGTCAAGCGGGGGGAAACACCGGGGAGCTGTTTTTT. This translates into CASSQAGGNTGELFF. The genes are TRBV19 and TRBJ2-2, with 9 bases fitting TRBD2. The CDR3 is 15 residues long. After removal of 5 bases from V and 2 bases from J, the junction contained 3 bases not matched to a gene. Germline assignment: CDR1 LNHDA and CDR2 SQIVND (reference sequence).

This chain's CDR3 is CASSQIAGGFTDTQYF. CDR3 nucleotide sequence: TGTGCCAGCAGCCAAATAGCGGGGGGGTTCACAGATACGCAGTATTTT. The chain has TRBV28 and TRBJ2-3; 11 bases are shared with TRBD2. V trimming: 6 bases; J trimming: 2 bases; junction bases outside the gene matches: 7. Germline V gives CDR1 MDHEN, CDR2 SYDVKM. This CDR3 region has 16 residues.

This chain connects TRBV19 to TRBJ2-3, with D unclear. The CDR3 sequence is 12 residues long. Germline V gene lookup returns CDR1 LNHDA and CDR2 SQIVND (reference sequence). The V end lost 2 bases, the J end lost 6 bases, and 6 bases lay between the germline ends. The CDR3 DNA reads TGTGCCAGTAGTATATCCCGGGATACGCAGTATTTT. The encoded protein is CASSISRDTQYF.

The chain links TRBV30 to TRBJ1-1; 8 bases map to TRBD1. Germline trimming cut 2 bases from V and 0 bases from J; bases unmatched to any gene: 5. The CDR3 covers 15 residues. The germline V gene has CDR1 GTSNPN and CDR2 SVGIG (reference sequence). Written as DNA, the CDR3 is TGTGCCTGGAGTCCCCGGGACAGGATGAACACTGAAGCTTTCTTT. Translation gives CAWSPRDRMNTEAFF.

V usage is TRBV19 and J usage is TRBJ2-3, with 12 nucleotides matching TRBD2. Germline assignment: CDR1 LNHDA and CDR2 SQIVND (reference sequence). V lost 4 bases to trimming and J lost 4 bases; unmatched junction nucleotides: 6. The CDR3 sequence is 16 residues long. CDR3 nucleotide sequence: TGTGCCAGTAGTACCGTACTAGCGGGAGGCCCAGATACGCAGTATTTT. This gives the protein CASSTVLAGGPDTQYF.

The J gene is TRBJ1-1, the V gene TRBV24-1; D gene unclear. Between the trimmed V and J ends, which lost 4 bases and 1 base, there was a span of 6 bases. The CDR3 covers 13 residues. Germline-derived CDR1 and CDR2 are KGHDR and SFDVKD. The CDR3 protein is CATSENKNTEAFF. CDR3 coding DNA: TGTGCCACCAGTGAAAATAAGAACACTGAAGCTTTCTTT.

The V gene is TRBV9, the J gene TRBJ2-1; the match to TRBD1 covers 7 bases. CDR3 length: 15 residues. Per the germline V gene, CDR1 is SGDLS and CDR2 is YYNGEE. V lost 3 bases to trimming and J lost 7 bases; unmatched junction nucleotides: 10. CDR3 in DNA: TGTGCCAGCAGCGGGCTGAGGGGGCCGGTTAATGAGCAGTTCTTC. Translation: CASSGLRGPVNEQFF.

This clone was counted only a few times. This chain uses TRBV28 with TRBJ1-4; a possible D gene is TRBD1 (6 bases). Trimming took 7 bases from V and 5 from J, leaving 14 bases between them. The CDR3 has 14 residues. CDR1 is MDHEN and CDR2 is SYDVKM in the germline V gene. CDR3 region: CASTRAGENEKLFF. The CDR3 DNA reads as TGTGCCAGCACCCGAGCAGGGGAAAATGAAAAACTGTTTTTT.

V is TRBV4-1 and J is TRBJ1-3, with D possibly being TRBD1 (5 bases). The germline CDR1 and CDR2 sequences are MGHRA and YSYEKL. The CDR3 has 15 amino acids. Trimming stripped 3 bases from V and 0 bases from J, with 9 bases between. The CDR3 coding sequence is TGCGCCAGCAGCCAGGGCGGGACCTCTGGAAACACCATATATTTT. It specifies CASSQGGTSGNTIYF.

J is TRBJ2-1 and V is TRBV24-1, with TRBD2 identical over 9 bases. CDR1 KGHDR and CDR2 SFDVKD come from the germline V gene. V dropped 5 bases and J dropped 7; count of bases not matched to a gene: 11. This CDR3 region has 16 residues. The CDR3 reads CATSGGLAGRVNEQFF. The CDR3 bases are TGTGCCACCAGTGGAGGGCTAGCGGGACGGGTGAATGAGCAGTTCTTC.